The 27 T cell receptor beta chains listed next were all sequenced from one sample in a study of identical twins (dated by TCRdb to about 2016). The library relied on 5' RACE. Sequenced using an Illumina HiSeq 2000. The public sequencing data were trimmed at Q25 with fastp and processed into clonotypes with MiXCR by TCRdb, which kept only in-frame beta chains. Rows matching on CDR3 protein sequence are summarized as one entry with the most common DNA and genes. The sample yields about 690,000 distinct CDR3 sequences; around 5.7% were counted once. The leading ten clones occupy 1.5% to 2% of the sample. Specimen: naive T cells sorted from blood. Interpreted using the paper, the cell subset or site label stands for: cells isolated with a human naive T-cell isolation kit. These receptor sequences come from a man between 18 and 29 years old in good health.

The V call is TRBV7-9, the J call TRBJ2-3; no firm D call. CDR3 length: 15 amino acids. The germline gives CDR1 SEHNR, CDR2 FQNEAQ (reference sequence). The V end lost 0 bases, the J end lost 2 bases, and 9 bases lay between the germline ends. Here the CDR3 DNA reads TGTGCCAGCAGCTTAGCTGGCAAGATCACAGATACGCAGTATTTT. Translated: CASSLAGKITDTQYF.

The sample holds many counts of this clonotype. One junction end disagrees with the germline gene, perhaps due to a read error. The rearrangement joins TRBV29-1 to TRBJ2-1; D is perhaps TRBD1 or TRBD2 (5 bases each). Germline CDR1 and CDR2: SQVTM and ANQGSEA. The CDR3 is 11 residues long. The CDR3 bases are TGCAGCTCAAAGCCGGGACCACACGGAAATTTC. Translation: CSSKPGPHGNF.

This clonotype was observed a few times. V and J are TRBV18 and TRBJ2-3; possibly TRBD2 for D (5 bases). This CDR3 is 16 amino acids long. The V end was cut by 2 bases, the J end by 1 base, with 13 bases between. CDR1 is KGHSH and CDR2 is LQKENI in the germline V gene. In nucleotides, the CDR3 is TGTGCCAGCTCACCATCGATGACGGAGGGCACAGATACGCAGTATTTT. It codes for CASSPSMTEGTDTQYF. The entire variable domain, with the rest obtained from reference TRBV18 and TRBJ2-3, is as follows: NAGVMQNPRHLVRRRGQEARLRCSPMKGHSHVYWYRQLPEEGLKFMVYLQKENIIDESGMPKERFSAEFPKEGPSILRIQQVVRGDSAAYFCASSPSMTEGTDTQYFGPGTRLTVL.

This clonotype was picked up many times. The chain joins TRBV7-2 to TRBJ1-1; unclear D gene. V lost 0 bases and J lost 0, with 5 bases in between. The germline V gene encodes CDR1 SGHTA and CDR2 FQGNSA. CDR3 length equals 14 residues. The CDR3 loop reads CASSLAFLNTEAFF. In DNA, the CDR3 is TGTGCCAGCAGCTTAGCCTTCCTGAACACTGAAGCTTTCTTT. Supplemented by reference TRBV7-2 and TRBJ1-1, the full variable domain reads GAGVSQSPSNKVTEKGKDVELRCDPISGHTALYWYRQSLGQGLEFLIYFQGNSAPDKSGLPSDRFSAERTGGSVSTLTIQRTQQEDSAVYLCASSLAFLNTEAFFGQGTRLTVV.

In its sample, this clonotype was seen many times. The chain carries TRBV30 and TRBJ2-7; weak D call: TRBD1 (5 bases). The CDR3 has 13 residues. The V end was cut by 1 base, the J end by 2 bases, with 9 bases between. Germline V CDR1 and CDR2: GTSNPN, SVGIG (reference sequence). The CDR3 region has the DNA TGTGCCTGGAGTGCAGGGCTACCCTACGAGCAGTACTTC. Translated: CAWSAGLPYEQYF.

This clonotype was seen many times. The rearrangement links TRBV24-1 to TRBJ2-1, with D possibly being TRBD2 (6 bases). Germline V CDR1 and CDR2: KGHDR, SFDVKD. CDR3 size: 13 residues. V dropped 1 base and J dropped 13 bases, with 13 bases sitting between them. The CDR3 loop is CATSDFGRTNQFF. The CDR3 nucleotides read TGTGCCACCAGTGATTTTGGGAGGACTAATCAGTTCTTC.

This sequence joins TRBV27 and TRBJ2-5; D may be TRBD2 (6 bases). Per the germline V gene, CDR1 is MNHEY and CDR2 is SMNVEV (reference sequence). Trimming removed 1 base from V and 1 base from J, with 7 bases in between. The CDR3 is 14 residues long. The CDR3 coding sequence is TGTGCCAGCAGTTTATGGGGGGTCCAAGAGACCCAGTACTTC. Encoded protein: CASSLWGVQETQYF.

This clonotype was counted ten times or more. The chain couples TRBV27 to TRBJ2-3; perhaps TRBD1 as D (6 bases). This CDR3 has 14 residues. V lost 3 bases, J lost 3 bases, and 10 bases lay in between. The germline V gene encodes CDR1 MNHEY and CDR2 SMNVEV (reference sequence). CDR3 nucleotides: TGTGCCAGCAGTTTTAACAGGGAAACAGATACGCAGTATTTT. This sequence encodes CASSFNRETDTQYF.

The V gene is TRBV3-1, the J gene TRBJ1-1; 7 bases agree with TRBD1. CDR1 is LGHDT, CDR2 YNNKEL, per germline (reference sequence). V lost 8 bases to trimming and J lost 5 bases; unmatched junction nucleotides: 8. The CDR3 sequence is 13 residues long. The CDR3 DNA sequence: TGTGCCAGCGACAACAGGGGAGGGACTGAAGCTTTCTTT. Its protein product is CASDNRGGTEAFF.

This chain uses TRBV7-6 with TRBJ1-6; no definite D call. Germline lookup yields CDR1 SGHVS and CDR2 FNYEAQ. Trimming shortened V by 3 bases and J by 10 bases, and 10 bases separated the two germline ends. The CDR3 sequence is 13 residues long. The CDR3 DNA sequence: TGTGCCAGCAGCTTGGAGGGAGGGTCACCCCTCCACTTT. It encodes CASSLEGGSPLHF.

This clonotype was counted many times. V usage is TRBV5-1 and J usage is TRBJ2-2, with D possibly matching TRBD2 (6 bases). The CDR3 is 17 residues long. Germline assignment: CDR1 SGHRS and CDR2 YFSETQ. V was clipped by 0 bases and J by 3 bases, with 15 bases between them. DNA for the CDR3: TGCGCCAGCAGCTTGGACCCTCAGCGGGCACACACCGGGGAGCTGTTTTTT. It encodes CASSLDPQRAHTGELFF.

This clonotype was counted ten times or more. V is TRBV7-2 and J is TRBJ2-2; 9 positions match TRBD2. From germline, CDR1 is SGHTA and CDR2 FQGNSA. V was clipped by 4 bases and J by 6 bases; unmatched bases: 6. CDR3 length equals 15 residues. The DNA of the CDR3 is TGTGCCAGCAGCTCCCATGGCGGGAGGGCCGGGGAGCTGTTTTTT. This codes for CASSSHGGRAGELFF.

The table lists this clonotype with many counts. The genes are TRBV20-1 and TRBJ2-1, with D unclear. The CDR3 is 12 amino acids. V lost 6 bases, J lost 4 bases, and 10 bases lay in between. The germline CDR1 and CDR2 sequences are DFQATT and SNEGSKA (reference sequence). The CDR3: CSANREYNEQFF. The CDR3, as DNA: TGCAGTGCGAATAGGGAATACAATGAGCAGTTCTTC.

This clonotype was detected many times. In nucleotides, the CDR3 is TGCGCCAGCAGCCTCCCTGGTGGCACTGAAGCTTTCTTT. It translates to CASSLPGGTEAFF. The chain couples TRBV5-1 to TRBJ1-1, with D hard to call. The CDR3 has 13 amino acids. The V gene's germline CDR1 is SGHRS and CDR2 YFSETQ. Between the trimmed V and J ends, which lost 4 bases and 4 bases, there was a span of 11 bases.

This clonotype was seen repeatedly, ten times or more. V usage is TRBV20-1 and J usage is TRBJ2-1; D is unclear. The CDR3 extends over 11 amino acids. The germline V gene has CDR1 DFQATT and CDR2 SNEGSKA (reference sequence). The CDR3 bases are TGCAGGCCAACCTTTGGGAATGAGCAGTTCTTC. Amino acids: CRPTFGNEQFF.

This clonotype was observed at least ten times. This rearrangement joins TRBV29-1 to TRBJ2-3, with D perhaps TRBD1 (6 bases). Germline V CDR1 and CDR2: SQVTM, ANQGSEA. There are 13 residues in the CDR3. With 3 bases removed from V and 2 bases from J, the gap between germline ends came to 9 bases. CDR3 protein: CSVDQGHTDTQYF. CDR3 DNA: TGCAGCGTTGACCAGGGACACACAGATACGCAGTATTTT.

This clonotype was detected ten times or more. V and J are TRBV6-2 or TRBV6-3 and TRBJ1-1; a possible D gene is TRBD1 (6 bases). This CDR3 is built from 14 residues. V gave up 5 bases and J gave up 10 bases, with 20 bases separating them. CDR1 is MNHEY and CDR2 is SVGEGT in the germline V gene. CDR3: CASSPTRDNFRAFF. For the CDR3, the DNA is TGTGCCAGCAGTCCAACCCGGGACAACTTTAGAGCTTTCTTT.

This clonotype has just a few counts. This chain connects TRBV4-3 to TRBJ2-5; 8 bases are shared with TRBD1. V dropped 4 bases and J dropped 2; count of bases not matched to a gene: 3. Per germline, CDR1 LGHNA and CDR2 YSLEER. This CDR3 contains 14 residues. In DNA form, the CDR3 reads TGCGCCAGCAGCCGGACAGGGCTACAAGAGACCCAGTACTTC. It specifies CASSRTGLQETQYF.

J is TRBJ2-3 and V is TRBV5-1; 7 bases are shared with TRBD2. The junction had 3 bases not matched to a gene; V was cut back by 6 bases and J by 2 bases. The V gene's germline CDR1 is SGHRS and CDR2 YFSETQ. This CDR3 has 13 residues. Here the CDR3 reads CASTLAATDTQYF. The CDR3 nucleotides read TGCGCCAGCACCCTAGCGGCCACAGATACGCAGTATTTT.

The chain couples TRBV6-1 to TRBJ1-1, with D unresolved. CDR3 length: 19 amino acids. V lost 6 bases and J 3 bases, leaving 29 bases between the germline ends. Germline V gives CDR1 MNHNS, CDR2 SASEGT. CDR3 residues: CASRDTYLDDFGSDTEAFF. The CDR3 nucleotides read TGTGCCAGCAGGGATACCTACCTAGACGACTTTGGTAGCGACACTGAAGCTTTCTTT.

This clonotype was seen a few times. The V and J genes are TRBV20-1 and TRBJ2-1; TRBD2 aligns across 10 bases. This CDR3 has 17 amino acids. In germline, CDR1 is DFQATT, CDR2 SNEGSKA (reference sequence). The V and J ends lost 5 bases and 4 bases, in that order; junction bases with no gene match: 14. The CDR3 DNA is TGCAGTGCTCCGCCGGCCTTTACTAGCGGGATTTACAATGAGCAGTTCTTC. Translation: CSAPPAFTSGIYNEQFF.

This clonotype was detected only a few times. The chain recombines TRBV25-1 with TRBJ2-1, with 13 bases aligning to TRBD2. The CDR3 has 16 amino acids. The germline V gene has CDR1 MGHDK and CDR2 SYGVNS. Losses at the gene ends were 6 bases for V and 10 bases for J; bases not matched to a gene: 12. CDR3 nucleotides: TGTGCCAGCAGACCGTACACTAGCGGGAGGGCCCGAGAGCAGTTCTTC. This codes for CASRPYTSGRAREQFF.

This chain uses TRBV6-1 with TRBJ2-1, with 11 positions matching TRBD2. CDR3 length: 19 amino acids. Germline V gene lookup returns CDR1 MNHNS and CDR2 SASEGT. The J segment lost 0 bases and the V segment lost 5 bases, leaving 12 bases of the junction unmatched. CDR3 sequence: CASSPLLAGGLFSYNEQFF. The CDR3 nucleotides are TGTGCCAGCAGTCCTCTGCTAGCGGGAGGACTCTTCTCCTACAATGAGCAGTTCTTC.

Concerning this clonotype itself: The conserved closing phenylalanine or tryptophan is absent in this CDR3, likely reflecting a read error. This rearrangement joins TRBV5-1 to TRBJ2-1; no clear D gene. V lost 2 bases and J lost 3, with 3 bases in between. Per germline, CDR1 SGHRS and CDR2 YFSETQ. This CDR3 is built from 12 residues. CDR3 sequence: CASSLNYNEQFY. In DNA form, the CDR3 reads TGCGCCAGCAGCTTAAACTACAATGAGCAGTTCTAC.

The sample holds many counts of this clonotype. The V and J genes are TRBV9 and TRBJ1-1; D is perhaps TRBD1 (6 bases). V shed 0 bases and J shed 7 bases, with 16 bases lying between them. The CDR3 spans 15 residues. Germline V gene data show CDR1 as SGDLS and CDR2 as YYNGEE. The CDR3 nucleotides are TGTGCCAGCAGCGTAGGGAGTAGTGGACAGTTTGAAGCTTTCTTT. This encodes CASSVGSSGQFEAFF.

This clonotype was seen many times. One junction end does not reproduce the germline sequence, and a read error may be involved. The gene calls are TRBV12-3 or TRBV12-4 and TRBJ2-2, with D possibly being TRBD1 (5 bases). The CDR3 extends over 14 amino acids. The CDR3 nucleotides read TGCGCCAGCAGCTTCGGACAGAACACCGGGGAGCTGTTTTTT. Protein product: CASSFGQNTGELFF.

The genes are TRBV7-9 and TRBJ2-2; 7 bases are a match to TRBD1. Germline CDR1 reads SEHNR; CDR2 reads FQNEAQ (reference sequence). The V and J ends lost 5 bases and 7 bases, in that order; junction bases with no gene match: 10. The CDR3 is 15 residues long. The CDR3 nucleotides are TGTGCCAGCAGCAAGGACAGGTTGGGTCACGGGGAGCTGTTTTTT. Its translation is CASSKDRLGHGELFF.